These T cell receptor beta chains were read from a single sample in a study of T cell responses to AZD1222 COVID-19 vaccine. Produced via immunoSEQ multiplex PCR; TCRdb's table is partial and in-frame only. The repertoire has some 140,000 clones, 88% of them found once; the top ten carry 4.5% to 7%. Sample: peripheral blood, taken 28 days after the second AZD1222 dose. These receptor sequences come from an adult who received the AZD1222 COVID-19 vaccine. Each CDR3 is given with its conserved first and last residue. A D gene is named only where the DNA matches it firmly. Clone size is stated in some rows and not others, as once, few, many or a class when expanded.

-	-	TRBV7-2	TRBJ1-5	TGTGCCAGCAGCGACGGACATAGCAATCAGCCCCAGCATTTT	CASSDGHSNQPQHF
once	-	TRBV5-4	TRBJ1-4	TGTGCCAGCAGACCTGCGGCAGCGAGCGAAAAACTGTTTTTT	CASRPAAASEKLFF
-	-	TRBV27	TRBJ1-2	TGTGCCAGCAGTTTATCAACAGGGTATGGCTACACCTTC	CASSLSTGYGYTF
few	TRBD2	TRBV2	TRBJ2-7	TGTGCCAGCAGTGAACCCTTAGCGGGAGGGTACGAGCAGTACTTC	CASSEPLAGGYEQYF
-	TRBD2	TRBV7-2	TRBJ2-2	TGTGCCAGCAGCAGACGGACTAGCGGGGGTCTCGGGGAGCTGTTTTTT	CASSRRTSGGLGELFF
-	TRBD1	TRBV5-4	TRBJ1-1	TGTGCCAGCAGCCAAGACAGGGGGAGCACTGAAGCTTTCTTT	CASSQDRGSTEAFF
-	-	TRBV27	TRBJ2-7	TGTGCCAGCAGTTTATTAGGCGGCTACTACGAGCAGTACTTC	CASSLLGGYYEQYF
few	-	TRBV19	TRBJ1-1	TGTGCCAGTAAGACAGTCCCGAACACTGAAGCTTTCTTT	CASKTVPNTEAFF
-	-	TRBV20-1	TRBJ1-4	TGCAGTGCTAGTTTGAGGGGCGCAACTAATGAAAAACTGTTTTTT	CSASLRGATNEKLFF
-	-	TRBV6-5	TRBJ1-1	TGTGCCAGCAGTTACGGAGACACTGAAGCTTTCTTT	CASSYGDTEAFF
-	TRBD1	TRBV6-1	TRBJ1-6	TGTGCCAGCAGTGAATGGGGTGGCAGGGGGAACTATAATTCACCCCTCCACTTT	CASSEWGGRGNYNSPLHF
-	TRBD2	TRBV5-1	TRBJ2-3	TGCGCCAGCAGCTTGGGACTAGCGGAAAGCACAGATACGCAGTATTTT	CASSLGLAESTDTQYF
-	-	TRBV2	TRBJ2-7	TGTGCCAGCAGACCTGACAGCTACGAGCAGTACTTC	CASRPDSYEQYF
-	-	TRBV6-2/TRBV6-3	TRBJ1-5	TGTGCCAGCAGTTACCGTAATGAGTTTGGGCCCCAGCATTTT	CASSYRNEFGPQHF
-	TRBD1	TRBV29-1	TRBJ1-1	TGCAGCGCTCAGGGACAGCTTGAAGCTTTCTTT	CSAQGQLEAFF
-	-	TRBV28	TRBJ2-5	TGTGCCAGCACCTCGGGGGGGGGACAGGGCTTGGAGACCCAGTACTTC	CASTSGGGQGLETQYF
-	-	TRBV2	TRBJ1-5	TGTGCCAGCACTTCGACACGAAGCAATCAGCCCCAGCATTTT	CASTSTRSNQPQHF
once	-	TRBV12-3/TRBV12-4	TRBJ2-1	TGTGCCAGCATTGGGTCCTCCTACAATGAGCAGTTCTTC	CASIGSSYNEQFF
-	TRBD1	TRBV7-9	TRBJ2-2	TGTGCCAGCCTTCGGACAGGGGGCTCCGGGGAGCTGTTTTTT	CASLRTGGSGELFF
-	-	TRBV19	TRBJ1-2	TGTGCCAGTAGTATAGATCCTTCGGACAGCTATGGCTACACCTTC	CASSIDPSDSYGYTF
-	-	TRBV5-3	TRBJ2-2	TGTGCCAGAAGCAAAGGGGACAAGGAGAACACCGGGGAGCTGTTTTTT	CARSKGDKENTGELFF
-	-	TRBV6-1	TRBJ1-5	TGTGCCAGCAGTGGAAACCTTCGGGGTTTTAGCAATCAGCCCCAGCATTTT	CASSGNLRGFSNQPQHF
-	-	TRBV19	TRBJ2-3	TGTGCCAGTAGTACAAACACAGATACGCAGTATTTT	CASSTNTDTQYF
-	-	TRBV20-1	TRBJ2-7	TGCAGTGCCGCTGTACCCACCGAGCAGTACTTC	CSAAVPTEQYF
-	TRBD2	TRBV5-4	TRBJ2-5	TGTGCCAGCAGCCCCGGGACTAGCGGGAGGAACCAAGAGACCCAGTACTTC	CASSPGTSGRNQETQYF
-	TRBD2	TRBV2	TRBJ2-5	TGTGCCAGCAGTGCTTCTAGCGGGAGGGGTGGAGAGACCCAGTACTTC	CASSASSGRGGETQYF
once	-	TRBV5-4	TRBJ1-3	TGTGCCAGCAGCTTCCAAGGATCTGGAAACACCATATATTTT	CASSFQGSGNTIYF
-	TRBD1	TRBV7-9	TRBJ1-6	TGTGCCAGCAGCTTAGAACAGGGGAGGTCACCCCTCCACTTT	CASSLEQGRSPLHF
-	TRBD1	TRBV24-1	TRBJ1-1	TGTGCCACCAGTGATTTGATGTCCAGGACAGGGGGACTTAAGAACACTGAAGCTTTCTTT	CATSDLMSRTGGLKNTEAFF
-	TRBD2	TRBV3-1/TRBV3-2	TRBJ2-5	TGTGCCAGCAGCCAAGAACTAGCGGGAGGGCCGGCGGGGGAGACCCAGTACTTC	CASSQELAGGPAGETQYF
-	-	TRBV11-3	TRBJ2-1	TGTGCCAGCAGCTTAGATCGTTTTGCGGCGGGGAATGAGCAGTTCTTC	CASSLDRFAAGNEQFF
-	TRBD1	TRBV19	TRBJ1-5	TGTGCCAGCGGAAACCAGGGGGCTCAGCCCCAGCATTTT	CASGNQGAQPQHF
few	-	TRBV3-1/TRBV3-2	TRBJ1-2	TGTGCCAGCAGCCAAGGGGGAGGCTACACCTTC	CASSQGGGYTF
-	TRBD1	TRBV6-5	TRBJ1-2	TGTGCCAGCAGTTACTCGGACAGGACCGACTATGGCTACACCTTC	CASSYSDRTDYGYTF
-	-	TRBV5-1	TRBJ2-3	TGCGCCAGCAGTTCCTTCACTAGTTCGGATACGCAGTATTTT	CASSSFTSSDTQYF
-	TRBD2	TRBV3-1/TRBV3-2	TRBJ2-2	TGTGCCAGCAGCCAAGCGGGAGGTTGGACCGGGGAGCTGTTTTTT	CASSQAGGWTGELFF
-	TRBD2	TRBV5-1	TRBJ2-3	TGCGCCAGCAGCTTCGAAGCGGGGTTCACAGATACGCAGTATTTT	CASSFEAGFTDTQYF
-	-	TRBV5-1	TRBJ1-4	TGCGCCAGCAGCTTGGTGGACATGCGTGTTAAACTGTTTTTT	CASSLVDMRVKLFF
-	TRBD2	TRBV29-1	TRBJ2-1	TGCAGCGTTGACACTAGCGGAAACTCCTACAATGAGCAGTTCTTC	CSVDTSGNSYNEQFF
-	TRBD2	TRBV24-1	TRBJ2-1	TGTGCCACTGCCGGGACTAGCGGGAAAAATGAGCAGTTCTTC	CATAGTSGKNEQFF
-	TRBD1	TRBV7-2	TRBJ2-5	TGTGCCAGCAGCTTAGCGGCACAGGGGGTCCGGGAGACCCAGTACTTC	CASSLAAQGVRETQYF
-	TRBD1	TRBV28	TRBJ1-4	TGTGCCAGCAGTCTGTACGGACAGGGTATTGGGGGACTGTTTTTT	CASSLYGQGIGGLFF
-	TRBD1	TRBV2	TRBJ1-2	TGTGCCAGCAGAGCCTCCGGACAGGGGAGGCATGGCTACACCTTC	CASRASGQGRHGYTF
-	-	TRBV5-1	TRBJ2-1	TGCGCCAGCAGCTTGGAAGGGAGTAGCTCCTACAATGAGCAGTTCTTC	CASSLEGSSSYNEQFF
once	-	TRBV9	TRBJ1-3	TGTGCCAGCAACTCTGACATCTCTGGAAACACCATATATTTT	CASNSDISGNTIYF